The 23 T cell receptor beta chains in this list originate from one sample, sequenced in a study of metastatic and nonmetastatic thyroid tumors. MiXCR re-clonotyped the PCR reads for TCRdb. The sample holds 20,000 to 25,000 clones, less than 20% seen once. Every patient was untreated before thyroid surgery. The sample comprised blood. The receptors stem from a female donor with papillary thyroid cancer or a benign thyroid nodule (not recorded which). Some clones in this sample may be carry-over from other donors' samples.

This clone has a count of ten or more. The V and J genes are TRBV19 and TRBJ1-6, with D unresolved. Germline loops: CDR1 LNHDA, CDR2 SQIVND (reference sequence). This CDR3 spans 16 amino acids. V dropped 5 bases and J dropped 0 bases, with 11 bases sitting between them. CDR3 protein: CASSRTELSYNSPLHF. The CDR3 nucleotides are TGTGCCAGTAGTCGTACAGAGCTCTCCTATAATTCACCCCTCCACTTT.

This clone was recorded at least ten times. This rearrangement joins TRBV5-1 to TRBJ2-5, with D possibly being TRBD2 (5 bases). This CDR3 has 13 amino acids. V lost 4 bases and J lost 5, with 12 bases in between. From germline, CDR1 is SGHRS and CDR2 YFSETQ. CDR3 residues: CASSLGAWETQYF. The CDR3 DNA reads as TGCGCCAGCAGCCTGGGAGCCTGGGAGACCCAGTACTTC. The full variable domain, completed using reference TRBV5-1 and TRBJ2-5, is KAGVTQTPRYLIKTRGQQVTLSCSPISGHRSVSWYQQTPGQGLQFLFEYFSETQRNKGNFPGRFSGRQFSNSRSEMNVSTLELGDSALYLCASSLGAWETQYFGPGTRLLVL.

This clone has ten or more counts. The chain couples TRBV6-5 to TRBJ1-2; maybe TRBD1 (5 bases). Germline values: CDR1 MNHEY, CDR2 SVGAGI. CDR3 length: 14 residues. Trimming removed 2 bases at V and 1 base at J, with 8 bases between. CDR3 nucleotide sequence: TGTGCCAGCAGTTACCCCGACAGTAACTATGGCTACACCTTC. The encoded protein is CASSYPDSNYGYTF.

At least ten counts were recorded for this clone. The rearrangement joins TRBV7-8 to TRBJ2-7; D not resolved. The CDR3 consists of 13 residues. The germline CDR1 and CDR2 sequences are SGHVS and FQNEAQ. The ends were cut back, 5 bases at V and 0 bases at J, with 8 bases in the middle. CDR3 bases: TGTGCCAGCAGCCTCTTGGGCTCCTACGAGCAGTACTTC. Protein: CASSLLGSYEQYF.

This clone was seen many times. The chain links TRBV29-1 to TRBJ2-7, with D uncertain. Germline V gives CDR1 SQVTM, CDR2 ANQGSEA. The CDR3 has 12 amino acids. Trimming took off 3 bases at V and 3 bases at J, with 9 bases between the two ends. The CDR3, as DNA: TGCAGCGTTGACAGCCCCAACTACGAGCAGTACTTC. Protein product: CSVDSPNYEQYF.

This clone was seen at least ten times. V is TRBV29-1 and J is TRBJ2-3, with D hard to call. V was shortened by 4 bases and J by 5 bases, with 4 bases between the two germline ends. The CDR3 has 10 residues. CDR1 is SQVTM, CDR2 ANQGSEA, per germline. The CDR3 here is CSVGQDTQYF. Written as DNA, the CDR3 is TGCAGCGTTGGTCAAGATACGCAGTATTTT.

This clone was detected many times. V gene TRBV6-2 or TRBV6-3 combines with J gene TRBJ2-1; TRBD2 agrees at 10 bases. CDR1 is MNHEY, CDR2 SVGEGT, per germline. The length of the CDR3 is 17 residues. With 3 bases clipped from V and 5 bases from J, the junction kept 10 bases outside the gene matches. CDR3 sequence: CASSYSAKREGNNEQFF. Written as DNA, the CDR3 is TGTGCCAGCAGTTATTCCGCCAAGCGGGAGGGGAACAATGAGCAGTTCTTC.

In its sample, this clone was seen many times. V usage is TRBV30 and J usage is TRBJ2-3; D gene uncertain. The CDR3 is 12 amino acids. Germline CDR1 GTSNPN, CDR2 SVGIG (reference sequence). Deletions cut 3 bases from V and 6 bases from J, with 10 bases between. The DNA for the CDR3 is TGTGCCTGGAGCGACACACGGGATACGCAGTATTTT. Amino acids: CAWSDTRDTQYF.

By frequency in the sample, this clone is medium-sized. This chain joins TRBV13 and TRBJ1-4; TRBD1 agrees at 9 bases. The CDR3 length is 15 residues. The germline gives CDR1 PRHDT, CDR2 FYEKMQ (reference sequence). Trimming took 5 bases from V and 8 from J; bases not matched to a gene: 9. Here the CDR3 DNA reads TGTGCCAGCAGCCACGGGACAGGGACATCGGAAAAACTGTTTTTT. The encoded protein is CASSHGTGTSEKLFF.

Judged by abundance, this clone is medium-sized. V is TRBV20-1 and J is TRBJ1-5; TRBD1 aligns across 9 bases. V shed 2 bases, J shed 6 bases, and the junction held 11 bases outside the gene matches. Germline CDR1 reads DFQATT; CDR2 reads SNEGSKA (reference sequence). CDR3 size: 16 residues. The CDR3 DNA reads TGCAGTGCTAGATCCCCTTGGGGACAGGGAGGTCAGCCCCAGCATTTT. Residues: CSARSPWGQGGQPQHF.

In its sample, this clone ranks as medium-sized. The chain links TRBV20-1 to TRBJ2-3; 10 bases are shared with TRBD2. In germline, CDR1 is DFQATT, CDR2 SNEGSKA (reference sequence). J gave up 2 bases and V 4 bases, and 6 bases lay outside the gene matches. CDR3 length: 15 residues. CDR3 sequence (DNA): TGCAGTGCTACCCTACTAGCGGGACACACAGATACGCAGTATTTT. It yields the protein CSATLLAGHTDTQYF.

This clone was counted ten times or more. Given a much more abundant clone one base away, this may be a read error. V is TRBV18 and J is TRBJ2-7; D is undetermined. The CDR3 is made up of 13 amino acids. CDR1 and CDR2 from the germline V gene are KGHSH and LQKENI. CDR3 nucleotide sequence: TGTGCCAGCTCACTCTCCACCATCTACGGGCAGTACTTC. This codes for CASSLSTIYGQYF.

The V call is TRBV27, the J call TRBJ2-1; 15 nucleotides match TRBD2. Germline CDR1 and CDR2: MNHEY and SMNVEV (reference sequence). The CDR3 extends over 17 amino acids. CDR3 coding DNA: TGTGTCAGTAGTATTCTCGGAGGACTAGCGGGAGGGGGTGAGCAGTTCTTC. Protein product: CVSSILGGLAGGGEQFF.

This clone was recorded many times. V and J are TRBV10-3 and TRBJ1-6; the D gene is possibly TRBD1 (6 bases). Germline-derived CDR1 and CDR2 are ENHRY and SYGVKD. The CDR3 has 14 residues. V was pared by 10 bases and J by 10 bases, with 20 bases between. CDR3 nucleotide sequence: TGTGCCAGCCACAGGGATCTTGGAGCGTCACCCCTCCACTTT. Its protein product is CASHRDLGASPLHF.

With respect to this clone: Germline is not matched at one junction end, which may reflect a read error. The chain is built from TRBV6-2 or TRBV6-3 and TRBJ2-1; D remains ambiguous. The CDR3 totals 15 residues. CDR1 and CDR2 from the germline V gene are MNHEY and SVGEGT. CDR3 residues: CASSETGGSYNEEYF. CDR3 nucleotide sequence: TGTGCCAGCAGTGAGACTGGCGGCTCCTACAATGAGGAGTACTTC.

This clone was seen many times. The chain has TRBV6-1 and TRBJ1-5, with 9 bases aligning to TRBD1. The CDR3 has 14 amino acids. The germline V gene encodes CDR1 MNHNS and CDR2 SASEGT. Germline trimming cut 8 bases from V and 4 bases from J; bases unmatched to any gene: 6. The CDR3 DNA follows: TGTGCCAGCCGGACAGGGGCACAGAATCAGCCCCAGCATTTT. This gives the protein CASRTGAQNQPQHF.

This clone has a count of ten or more. The chain recombines TRBV12-3 or TRBV12-4 with TRBJ2-3; D unclear. The CDR3 is 12 amino acids. Trimming removed 3 bases at V and 6 bases at J, with 7 bases between. The CDR3: CASSFSRDTQYF. In DNA form, the CDR3 reads TGTGCCAGCAGTTTTTCCCGGGATACGCAGTATTTT.

This clone was seen repeatedly, ten times or more. The CDR3 DNA sequence: TGTGCCAGCAGTAGTTGGGAGACCCAGTACTTC. Its protein product is CASSSWETQYF. The chain links TRBV2 to TRBJ2-5, with unresolved D. This CDR3 spans 11 amino acids. Germline V gene lookup returns CDR1 SNHLY and CDR2 FYNNEI. The V and J ends lost 5 bases and 5 bases respectively, with 6 bases between them.

This clone was seen at least ten times. The V gene is TRBV12-3 or TRBV12-4, the J gene TRBJ2-3; TRBD1 is a possible D gene (5 bases). The V end was cut by 0 bases, the J end by 6 bases, with 22 bases between. This CDR3 contains 18 residues. The chain's CDR3 is CASSLALQTAGPADTQYF. The CDR3, as DNA: TGTGCCAGCAGTTTAGCGCTTCAGACGGCAGGGCCCGCCGATACGCAGTATTTT.

The sample holds many counts of this clone. V and J are TRBV30 and TRBJ1-2, with D uncertain. CDR1 and CDR2 (germline): GTSNPN, SVGIG (reference sequence). The CDR3 runs to 14 residues. Trimming removed 0 bases at V and 5 bases at J, with 13 bases between. The CDR3 nucleotides are TGTGCCTGGAGTGTAAGGGCAGGAAAGTATGGCTACACCTTC. Its translation is CAWSVRAGKYGYTF.

This clone was counted many times. V and J are TRBV20-1 and TRBJ2-5; TRBD2 is a possible D gene (5 bases). Trimming cost V 3 bases and J 5 bases, with 7 bases left between them. Germline V lookup: CDR1 DFQATT, CDR2 SNEGSKA (reference sequence). The CDR3 sequence is 11 residues long. This CDR3 is CSARGVETQYF. The CDR3 region has the DNA TGCAGTGCTAGGGGAGTGGAGACCCAGTACTTC.

This clone has a handful of counts. CDR3 loop: CASSKDSGEAFF. As DNA, the CDR3 is TGTGCCAGCAGTAAGGACTCAGGGGAAGCTTTCTTT. V usage is TRBV6-1 and J usage is TRBJ1-1, with D possibly TRBD1 on 5 matching bases. This CDR3 contains 12 residues. Looked up from germline, CDR1 is MNHNS and CDR2 is SASEGT. Trimming pared 5 bases from V and 8 bases from J, leaving 12 bases between.

This clone was counted many times. J is TRBJ1-1 and V is TRBV28; 8 bases map to TRBD1. There are 14 residues in the CDR3. Germline loops: CDR1 MDHEN, CDR2 SYDVKM. The J segment lost 6 bases and the V segment lost 7 bases, leaving 10 bases of the junction unmatched. For the CDR3, the DNA is TGTGCCAGCAACCAAGTTCAGGGGGCCCCTGAAGCTTTCTTT. Translating it yields CASNQVQGAPEAFF.